The 13 T cell receptor beta chains presented below share a single source sample, sequenced in a study of T cell responses to AZD1222 COVID-19 vaccine (dated by TCRdb to the early 2020s). This specimen's time point label, per the study, means: baseline before first vaccination. The library was produced with the immunoSEQ multiplex PCR assay. Held by TCRdb, this immuneACCESS table contains in-frame sequences only and omits some clones. Under half of the omission traces to an unresolved V gene where checked; the cause of the rest is unknown. The sample profile shows tens of thousands of clones; roughly 84% of them were found once. 15% to 20% of the sample lies in the top ten. Sequenced here: peripheral blood, sampled on day 0 of AZD1222 vaccination. The receptors originated from an adult in good health.

V and J are TRBV20-1 and TRBJ1-6; TRBD1 aligns across 9 bases. CDR3 length: 16 amino acids. The trim removed 3 bases at V and 6 bases at J, leaving 9 bases unmatched. The germline V gene has CDR1 DFQATT and CDR2 SNEGSKA (reference sequence). CDR3 residues: CSASPLGTGPNSPLHF. In DNA, the CDR3 is TGCAGTGCTAGTCCCCTGGGGACAGGGCCTAATTCACCCCTCCACTTT.

The gene calls are TRBV5-1 and TRBJ1-2, with D possibly being TRBD1 (6 bases). The CDR3 spans 14 residues. Looked up from germline, CDR1 is SGHRS and CDR2 is YFSETQ. With 1 base removed from V and 2 bases from J, the gap between germline ends came to 9 bases. The CDR3 loop reads CASSLTGQNYGYTF. In DNA, the CDR3 is TGCGCCAGCAGCTTGACCGGACAGAACTATGGCTACACCTTC.

The V gene is TRBV28, the J gene TRBJ1-5, with D tentatively TRBD1 (5 bases). Germline V gene data show CDR1 as MDHEN and CDR2 as SYDVKM. This CDR3 spans 15 amino acids. Trimming cost V 6 bases and J 7 bases, with 19 bases left between them. CDR3 region: CASRMGPGAGQPQHF. The CDR3 region has the DNA TGTGCCAGCAGGATGGGCCCCGGGGCCGGGCAGCCCCAGCATTTT.

The J gene is TRBJ1-2, the V gene TRBV3-1 (or the pseudogene TRBV3-2); no clear D gene. Between the trimmed V and J ends, which lost 1 base and 3 bases, there was a span of 12 bases. Germline V gene sequence: CDR1 LGHDT, CDR2 YNNKEL (reference sequence). This CDR3 region has 15 residues. In nucleotides, the CDR3 is TGTGCCAGCAGCCAAGGATCGGGCAGGTACTATGGCTACACCTTC. It yields the protein CASSQGSGRYYGYTF.

The chain links TRBV12-3 or TRBV12-4 to TRBJ2-7; no clear D gene. The CDR3 totals 13 residues. The ends were cut back, 6 bases at V and 2 bases at J, with 11 bases in the middle. The CDR3, as DNA: TGTGCCAGCAGCAAACCTTTAACCTACGAGCAGTACTTC. It specifies CASSKPLTYEQYF.

The chain recombines TRBV6-4 with TRBJ1-6, with D unresolved. Between the trimmed V and J ends, which lost 0 bases and 0 bases, there was a span of 3 bases. The length of the CDR3 is 15 residues. Looked up from germline, CDR1 is MRHNA and CDR2 is SNTAGT. Written as DNA, the CDR3 is TGTGCCAGCAGTGACTCGACCTCCTATAATTCACCCCTCCACTTT. Translated, it gives CASSDSTSYNSPLHF.

The rearrangement uses TRBV5-4 and TRBJ1-4; maybe TRBD1 (6 bases). The V and J ends lost 10 bases and 3 bases respectively, with 13 bases between them. The CDR3 spans 13 residues. Looked up from germline, CDR1 is SGHNT and CDR2 is YYREEE (reference sequence). CDR3 in DNA: TGTGCCGGACGCGACAGGCCTAATGAAAAACTGTTTTTT. It is translated as CAGRDRPNEKLFF. The full variable domain, its missing parts supplied by reference TRBV5-4 and TRBJ1-4, is ETGVTQSPTHLIKTRGQQVTLRCSSQSGHNTVSWYQQALGQGPQFIFQYYREEENGRGNFPPRFSGLQFPNYSSELNVNALELDDSALYLCAGRDRPNEKLFFGSGTQLSVL.

For the CDR3, the DNA is TGTGCCAGCAGCAAGGGCCTCAGTCTACAAGAGACCCAGTACTTC. The encoded protein is CASSKGLSLQETQYF. The chain links TRBV7-9 to TRBJ2-5; D gene unclear. The CDR3 runs 15 residues. Germline V CDR1 and CDR2: SEHNR, FQNEAQ (reference sequence). Trimming left V 5 bases short and J 2 bases short, with 15 bases between. Drawing the rest from reference TRBV7-9 and TRBJ2-5, the complete variable domain is DTGVSQNPRHKITKRGQNVTFRCDPISEHNRLYWYRQTLGQGPEFLTYFQNEAQLEKSRLLSDRFSAERPKGSFSTLEIQRTEQGDSAMYLCASSKGLSLQETQYFGPGTRLLVL.

V and J are TRBV4-3 and TRBJ1-1; 8 nucleotides align to TRBD1. Germline values: CDR1 LGHNA, CDR2 YSLEER. V was clipped by 2 bases and J by 3 bases; unmatched bases: 8. This CDR3 region has 16 residues. In nucleotides, the CDR3 is TGCGCCAGCAGCCAATGGGGACAGGCAATGGACACTGAAGCTTTCTTT. Amino acids: CASSQWGQAMDTEAFF.

The rearrangement links TRBV28 to TRBJ2-2; tentative D call: TRBD2 (5 bases). The V and J ends lost 4 bases and 4 bases respectively, with 7 bases between them. Germline CDR1 MDHEN, CDR2 SYDVKM. This CDR3 spans 13 amino acids. The CDR3 region is CASSSRGTGELFF. CDR3 coding DNA: TGTGCCAGCAGTTCTCGGGGCACCGGGGAGCTGTTTTTT.

The chain carries TRBV6-5 and TRBJ2-7, with D tentatively TRBD2 (5 bases). Per the germline V gene, CDR1 is MNHEY and CDR2 is SVGAGI. Trimming shortened V by 2 bases and J by 0 bases, and 11 bases separated the two germline ends. This CDR3 spans 15 amino acids. DNA of the CDR3: TGTGCCAGCAGTTACGCGGGTGGGAGCTCCTACGAGCAGTACTTC. It specifies CASSYAGGSSYEQYF.

The chain links TRBV19 to TRBJ1-4, with 9 bases fitting TRBD1. The CDR3 contains 15 residues. Trimming cost V 7 bases and J 5 bases; bases outside gene matches: 8. Looked up from germline, CDR1 is LNHDA and CDR2 is SQIVND (reference sequence). This chain's CDR3 is CASMGTGRLNEKLFF. DNA for the CDR3: TGTGCCAGTATGGGGACAGGGCGATTGAATGAAAAACTGTTTTTT.

This chain uses TRBV5-5 with TRBJ1-6; possible D gene TRBD1, 6 bases. The germline V gene encodes CDR1 SGHKS and CDR2 YYEKEE (reference sequence). The CDR3 is 13 residues long. V lost 4 bases and J lost 11, with 13 bases in between. In DNA, the CDR3 is TGTGCCAGCAGCACCACAGGGACGGCACCCCTCCACTTT. Its translation: CASSTTGTAPLHF. The full variable domain, completed using reference TRBV5-5 and TRBJ1-6, is DAGVTQSPTHLIKTRGQQVTLRCSPISGHKSVSWYQQVLGQGPQFIFQYYEKEERGRGNFPDRFSARQFPNYSSELNVNALLLGDSALYLCASSTTGTAPLHFGNGTRLTVT.